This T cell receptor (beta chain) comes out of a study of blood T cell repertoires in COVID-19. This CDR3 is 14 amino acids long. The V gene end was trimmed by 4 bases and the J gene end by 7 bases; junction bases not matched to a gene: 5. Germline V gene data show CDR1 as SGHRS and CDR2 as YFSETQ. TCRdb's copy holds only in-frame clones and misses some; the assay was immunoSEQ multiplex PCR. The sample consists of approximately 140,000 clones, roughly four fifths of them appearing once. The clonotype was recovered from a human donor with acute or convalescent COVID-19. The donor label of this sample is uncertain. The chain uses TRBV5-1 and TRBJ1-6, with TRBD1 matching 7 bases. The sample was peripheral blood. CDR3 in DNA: TGCGCCAGCAGCATGGGACAGCCAAATTCACCCCTCCACTTT. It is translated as CASSMGQPNSPLHF.